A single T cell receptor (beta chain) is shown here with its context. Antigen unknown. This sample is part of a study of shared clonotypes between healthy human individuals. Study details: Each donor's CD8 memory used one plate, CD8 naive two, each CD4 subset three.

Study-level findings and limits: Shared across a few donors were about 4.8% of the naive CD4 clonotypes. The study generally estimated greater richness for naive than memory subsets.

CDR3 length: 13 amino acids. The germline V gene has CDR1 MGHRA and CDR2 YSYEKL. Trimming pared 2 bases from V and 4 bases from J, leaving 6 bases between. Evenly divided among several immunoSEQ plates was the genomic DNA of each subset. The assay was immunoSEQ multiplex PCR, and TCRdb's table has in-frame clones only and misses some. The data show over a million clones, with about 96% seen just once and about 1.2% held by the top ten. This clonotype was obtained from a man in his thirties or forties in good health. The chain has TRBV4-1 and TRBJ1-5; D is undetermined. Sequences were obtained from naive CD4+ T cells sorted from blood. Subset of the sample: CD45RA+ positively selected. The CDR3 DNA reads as TGCGCCAGCAGCCAACGAGAGAATCAGCCCCAGCATTTT. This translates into CASSQRENQPQHF.